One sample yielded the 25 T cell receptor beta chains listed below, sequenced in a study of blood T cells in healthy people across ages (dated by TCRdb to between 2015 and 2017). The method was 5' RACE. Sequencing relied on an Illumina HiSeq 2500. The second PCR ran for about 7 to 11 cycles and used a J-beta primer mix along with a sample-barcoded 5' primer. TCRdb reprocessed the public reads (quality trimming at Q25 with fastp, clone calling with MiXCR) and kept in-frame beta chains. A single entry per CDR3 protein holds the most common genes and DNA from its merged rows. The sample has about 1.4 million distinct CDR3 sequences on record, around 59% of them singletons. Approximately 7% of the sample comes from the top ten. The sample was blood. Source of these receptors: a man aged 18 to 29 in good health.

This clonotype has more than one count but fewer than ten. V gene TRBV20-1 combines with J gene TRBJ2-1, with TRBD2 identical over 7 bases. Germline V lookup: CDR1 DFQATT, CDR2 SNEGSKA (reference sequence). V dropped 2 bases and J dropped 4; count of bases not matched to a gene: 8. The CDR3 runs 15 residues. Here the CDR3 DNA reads TGCAGTGCTAGACGGTCTAGCGGTACTTACAATGAGCAGTTCTTC. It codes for CSARRSSGTYNEQFF.

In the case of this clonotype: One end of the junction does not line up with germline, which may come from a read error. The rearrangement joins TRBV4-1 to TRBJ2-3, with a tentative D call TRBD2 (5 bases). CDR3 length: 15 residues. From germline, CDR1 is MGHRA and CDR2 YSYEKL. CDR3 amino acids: CASSPGLTSPDTRYF. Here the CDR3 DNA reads TGCGCCAGCAGCCCAGGACTGACGTCCCCAGATACGCGGTATTTT.

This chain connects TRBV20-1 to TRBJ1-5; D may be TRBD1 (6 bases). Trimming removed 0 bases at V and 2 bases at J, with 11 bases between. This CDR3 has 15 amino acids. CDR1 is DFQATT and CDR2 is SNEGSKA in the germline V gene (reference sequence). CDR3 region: CSARDGGPGNQPQHF. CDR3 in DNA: TGCAGTGCTAGAGATGGGGGGCCGGGCAATCAGCCCCAGCATTTT.

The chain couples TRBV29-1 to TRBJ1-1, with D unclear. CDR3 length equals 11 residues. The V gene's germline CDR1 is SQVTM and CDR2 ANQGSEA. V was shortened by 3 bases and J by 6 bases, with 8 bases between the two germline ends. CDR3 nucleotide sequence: TGCAGCGTTGACGATAGTCCTGAAGCTTTCTTT. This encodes CSVDDSPEAFF.

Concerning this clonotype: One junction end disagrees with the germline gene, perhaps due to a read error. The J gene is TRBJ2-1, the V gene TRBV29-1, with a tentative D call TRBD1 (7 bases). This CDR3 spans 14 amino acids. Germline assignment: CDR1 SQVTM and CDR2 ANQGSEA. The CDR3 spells CSVPPGGTYNERFF. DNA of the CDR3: TGCAGCGTCCCCCCAGGGGGGACGTACAATGAGCGGTTCTTC.

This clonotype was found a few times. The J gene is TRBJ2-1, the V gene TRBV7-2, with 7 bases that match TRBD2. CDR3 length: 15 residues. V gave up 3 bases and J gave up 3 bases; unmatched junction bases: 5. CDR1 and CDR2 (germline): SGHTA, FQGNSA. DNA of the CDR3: TGTGCCAGCAGCTTGAGAGCGGGGAGCTACAATGAGCAGTTCTTC. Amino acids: CASSLRAGSYNEQFF.

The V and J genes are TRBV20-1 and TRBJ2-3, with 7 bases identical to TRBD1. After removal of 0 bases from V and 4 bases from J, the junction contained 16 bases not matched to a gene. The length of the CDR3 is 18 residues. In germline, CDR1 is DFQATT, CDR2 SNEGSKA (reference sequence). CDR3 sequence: CSARDLYGETGTPDTQYF. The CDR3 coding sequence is TGCAGTGCTAGAGATCTCTATGGAGAGACAGGGACCCCAGATACGCAGTATTTT.

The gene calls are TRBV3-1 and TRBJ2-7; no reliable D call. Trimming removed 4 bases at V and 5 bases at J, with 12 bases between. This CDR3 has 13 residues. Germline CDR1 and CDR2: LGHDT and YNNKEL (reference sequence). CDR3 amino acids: CASSPTWGDEQYF. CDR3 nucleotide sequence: TGTGCCAGCAGCCCGACTTGGGGTGACGAGCAGTACTTC.

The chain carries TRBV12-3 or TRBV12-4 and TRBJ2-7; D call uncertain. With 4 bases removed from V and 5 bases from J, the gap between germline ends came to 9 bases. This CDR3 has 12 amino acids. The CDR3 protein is CASSSLPNEQYF. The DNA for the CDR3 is TGTGCCAGCAGTTCGCTTCCCAACGAGCAGTACTTC.

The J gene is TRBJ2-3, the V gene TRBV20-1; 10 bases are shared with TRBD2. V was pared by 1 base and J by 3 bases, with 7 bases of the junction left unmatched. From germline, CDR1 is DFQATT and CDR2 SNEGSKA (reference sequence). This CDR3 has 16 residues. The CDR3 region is CSARAQAGGLTDTQYF. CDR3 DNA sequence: TGCAGTGCTAGAGCTCAAGCGGGAGGGCTGACAGATACGCAGTATTTT.

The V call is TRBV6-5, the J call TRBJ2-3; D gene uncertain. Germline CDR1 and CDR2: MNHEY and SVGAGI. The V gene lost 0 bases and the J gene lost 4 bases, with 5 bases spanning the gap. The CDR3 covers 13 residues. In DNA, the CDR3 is TGTGCCAGCAGTTACTCATTCGCAGATACGCAGTATTTT. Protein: CASSYSFADTQYF.

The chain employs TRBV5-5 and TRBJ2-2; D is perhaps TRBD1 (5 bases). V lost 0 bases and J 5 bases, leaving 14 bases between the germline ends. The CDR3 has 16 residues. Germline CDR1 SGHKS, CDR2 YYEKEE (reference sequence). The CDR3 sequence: CASSLEVVGHTGELFF. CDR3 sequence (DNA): TGTGCCAGCAGCTTGGAAGTGGTGGGGCATACCGGGGAGCTGTTTTTT.

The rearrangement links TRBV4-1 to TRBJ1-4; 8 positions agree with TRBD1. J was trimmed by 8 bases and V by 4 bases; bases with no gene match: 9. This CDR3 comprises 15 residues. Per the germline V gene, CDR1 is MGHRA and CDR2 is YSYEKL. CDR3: CASSPIRTGREKLFF. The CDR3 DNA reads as TGCGCCAGCAGCCCAATTCGGACAGGGAGAGAAAAACTGTTTTTT.

The CDR3 DNA is TGTGCCAGCAGTTTAATAGGACTAGGAGGGTACAATGAGCAGTTCTTC. Translated, it gives CASSLIGLGGYNEQFF. The V gene is TRBV27, the J gene TRBJ2-1; 7 nucleotides line up with TRBD2. The V gene end was trimmed by 2 bases and the J gene end by 4 bases; junction bases not matched to a gene: 8. The V gene's germline CDR1 is MNHEY and CDR2 SMNVEV (reference sequence). This CDR3 contains 16 residues.

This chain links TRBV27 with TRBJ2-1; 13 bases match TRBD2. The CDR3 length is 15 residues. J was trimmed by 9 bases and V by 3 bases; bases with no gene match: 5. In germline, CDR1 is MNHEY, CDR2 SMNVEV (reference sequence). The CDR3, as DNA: TGTGCCAGCAGTTTCGAGACTAGCGGGAGGACTGAGCAGTTCTTC. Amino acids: CASSFETSGRTEQFF.

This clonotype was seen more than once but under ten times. The CDR3 reads CSARDGSGVYGYTF. The CDR3 DNA sequence: TGCAGTGCTAGAGATGGGTCCGGAGTCTATGGCTACACCTTC. The V call is TRBV20-1, the J call TRBJ1-2; D is uncertain. The germline gives CDR1 DFQATT, CDR2 SNEGSKA (reference sequence). The CDR3 consists of 14 residues. Trimming left V 0 bases short and J 4 bases short, with 12 bases between.

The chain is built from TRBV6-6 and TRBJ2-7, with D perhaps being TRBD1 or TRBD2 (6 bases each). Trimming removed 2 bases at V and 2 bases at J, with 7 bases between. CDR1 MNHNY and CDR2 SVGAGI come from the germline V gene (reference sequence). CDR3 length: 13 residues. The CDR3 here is CASSYRGAYEQYF. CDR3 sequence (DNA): TGTGCCAGCAGTTACAGGGGGGCCTACGAGCAGTACTTC.

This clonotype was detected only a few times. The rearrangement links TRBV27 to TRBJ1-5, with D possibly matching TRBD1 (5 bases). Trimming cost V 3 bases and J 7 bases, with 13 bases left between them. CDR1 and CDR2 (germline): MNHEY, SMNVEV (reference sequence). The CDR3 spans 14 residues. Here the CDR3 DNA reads TGTGCCAGCAGTTTCGGGCAGGGTAGCCAGCCCCAGCATTTT. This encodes CASSFGQGSQPQHF.

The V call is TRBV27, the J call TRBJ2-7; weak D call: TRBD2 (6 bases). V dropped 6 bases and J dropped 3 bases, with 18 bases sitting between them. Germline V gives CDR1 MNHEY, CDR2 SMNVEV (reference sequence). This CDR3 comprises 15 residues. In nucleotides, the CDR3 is TGTGCCAGCAGCCCTGCAGCCGGGGGTGGCTACGAGCAGTACTTC. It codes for CASSPAAGGGYEQYF.

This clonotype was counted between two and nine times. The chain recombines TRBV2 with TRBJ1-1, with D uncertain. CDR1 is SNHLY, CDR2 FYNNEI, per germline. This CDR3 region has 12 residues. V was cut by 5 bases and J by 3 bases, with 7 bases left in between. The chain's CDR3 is CASSWIDTEAFF. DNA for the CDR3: TGTGCCAGCAGTTGGATTGACACTGAAGCTTTCTTT.

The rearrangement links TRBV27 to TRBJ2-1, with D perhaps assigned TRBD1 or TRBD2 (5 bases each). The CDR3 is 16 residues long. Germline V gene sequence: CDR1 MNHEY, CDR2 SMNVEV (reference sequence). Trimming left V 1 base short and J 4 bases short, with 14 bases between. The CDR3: CASSLLSTEGYNEQFF. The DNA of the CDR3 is TGTGCCAGCAGTTTATTGAGTACAGAGGGGTACAATGAGCAGTTCTTC.

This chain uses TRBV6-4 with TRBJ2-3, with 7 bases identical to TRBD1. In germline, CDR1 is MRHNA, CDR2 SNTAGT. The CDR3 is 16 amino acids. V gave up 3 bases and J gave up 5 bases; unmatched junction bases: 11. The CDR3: CASSEPTGVPGDTQYF. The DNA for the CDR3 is TGTGCCAGCAGTGAGCCAACAGGGGTGCCCGGAGATACGCAGTATTTT.

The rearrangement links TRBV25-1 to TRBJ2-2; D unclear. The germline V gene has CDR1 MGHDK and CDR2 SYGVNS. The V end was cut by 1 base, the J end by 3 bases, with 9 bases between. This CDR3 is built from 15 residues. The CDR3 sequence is CASSELKRDTGELFF. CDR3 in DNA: TGTGCCAGCAGTGAATTGAAGAGAGACACCGGGGAGCTGTTTTTT.

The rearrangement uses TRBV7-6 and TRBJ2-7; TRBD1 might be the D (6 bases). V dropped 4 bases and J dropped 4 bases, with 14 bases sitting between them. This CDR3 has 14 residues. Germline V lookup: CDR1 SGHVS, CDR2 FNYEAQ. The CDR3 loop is CASSSDRTGYEQYF. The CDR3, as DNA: TGTGCCAGCAGCTCCGACAGGACTGGGTACGAGCAGTACTTC.

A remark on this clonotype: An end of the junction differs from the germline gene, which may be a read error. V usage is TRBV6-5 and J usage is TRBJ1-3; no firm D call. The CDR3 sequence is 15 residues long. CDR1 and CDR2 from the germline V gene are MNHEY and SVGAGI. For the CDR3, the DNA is TGTGCCAGCAGTCCTCCGCCTGGCTCTGGAGACACCATATATTTT. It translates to CASSPPPGSGDTIYF.